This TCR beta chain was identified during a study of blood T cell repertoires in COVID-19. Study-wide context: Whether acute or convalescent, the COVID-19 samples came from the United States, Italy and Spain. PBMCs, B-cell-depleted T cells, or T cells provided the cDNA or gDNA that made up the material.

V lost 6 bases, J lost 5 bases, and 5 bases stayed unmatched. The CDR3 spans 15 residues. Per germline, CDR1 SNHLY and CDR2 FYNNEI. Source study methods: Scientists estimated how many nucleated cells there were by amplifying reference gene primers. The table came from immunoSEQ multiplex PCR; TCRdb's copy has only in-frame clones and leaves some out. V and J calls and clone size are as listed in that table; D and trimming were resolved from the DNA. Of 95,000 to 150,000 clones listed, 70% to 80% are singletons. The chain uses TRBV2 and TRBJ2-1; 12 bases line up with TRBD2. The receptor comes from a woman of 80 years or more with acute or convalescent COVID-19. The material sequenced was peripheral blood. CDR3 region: CASSSTSGSHNEQFF. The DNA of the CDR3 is TGTGCCAGCAGCTCGACTAGCGGGAGTCACAATGAGCAGTTCTTC.